These 8 T cell receptor beta chains share one sample of origin, sequenced in a study of blood T cell repertoires in COVID-19. TCRdb keeps only in-frame clones here, not all; method: immunoSEQ multiplex PCR. The sample carries 180,000 or so clones, about 90% recorded once. Sequenced input: PBMCs or T cells enriched from blood (not recorded which). The receptor source for this set is a human donor with acute COVID-19. The donor label of this sample is uncertain.

This clone has just a few counts. The chain combines TRBV6-6 with TRBJ1-6, with 8 bases that match TRBD1. Germline-derived CDR1 and CDR2 are MNHNY and SVGAGI (reference sequence). Trimming at V came to 4 bases and at J to 12 bases, leaving 5 bases not matched to a gene. The CDR3 extends over 13 amino acids. In DNA form, the CDR3 reads TGTGCCAGCAGTTCCCGTGGACAGGGACCCCTCCACTTT. Protein sequence: CASSSRGQGPLHF.

The chain has TRBV3-1 (or the pseudogene TRBV3-2) and TRBJ2-7; 10 bases align to TRBD1. Trimming removed 5 bases from V and 1 base from J; junction bases left unmatched: 5. Germline lookup yields CDR1 LGHDT and CDR2 YNNKEL (reference sequence). The CDR3 is made up of 15 amino acids. The CDR3 spells CASSAGQGTSYEQYF. Written as DNA, the CDR3 is TGTGCCAGCAGCGCGGGACAGGGGACTTCCTACGAGCAGTACTTC.

The chain couples TRBV7-3 to TRBJ2-5, with a weak D call TRBD1 (6 bases). The V gene's germline CDR1 is SGHTA and CDR2 FQGTGA. The CDR3 has 14 amino acids. Trimming cost V 1 base and J 2 bases, with 8 bases left between them. The CDR3 is CASSLMGAQETQYF. CDR3 DNA sequence: TGTGCCAGCAGCTTAATGGGGGCTCAAGAGACCCAGTACTTC.

The rearrangement uses TRBV7-2 and TRBJ2-3, with unresolved D. This CDR3 is built from 15 residues. Trimming stripped 0 bases from V and 3 bases from J, with 10 bases between. Germline assignment: CDR1 SGHTA and CDR2 FQGNSA. The CDR3 loop reads CASSLAPSVTDTQYF. Here the CDR3 DNA reads TGTGCCAGCAGCTTAGCCCCTAGTGTAACAGATACGCAGTATTTT.

The V gene is TRBV30, the J gene TRBJ2-5, with 7 bases matching TRBD2. Unmatched junction bases numbered 9, after V lost 4 bases and J lost 7 bases. The germline gives CDR1 GTSNPN, CDR2 SVGIG (reference sequence). The CDR3 is 13 residues long. CDR3 residues: CAWTPPGGGTQYF. CDR3 nucleotides: TGTGCCTGGACCCCTCCGGGGGGAGGGACCCAGTACTTC. The full variable domain, completed using reference TRBV30 and TRBJ2-5, is SQTIHQWPATLVQPVGSPLSLECTVEGTSNPNLYWYRQAAGRGLQLLFYSVGIGQISSEVPQNLSASRPQDRQFILSSKKLLLSDSGFYLCAWTPPGGGTQYFGPGTRLLVL.

CDR3 bases: TGCGCCAGCAGCCCTCTTGGAGGGGGCAAGGGCACCGGGGAGCTGTTTTTT. Protein sequence: CASSPLGGGKGTGELFF. J is TRBJ2-2 and V is TRBV4-3, with D maybe TRBD1 (7 bases). Trimming left V 4 bases short and J 4 bases short, with 19 bases between. The CDR3 length is 17 residues. Germline assignment: CDR1 LGHNA and CDR2 YSLEER.

The chain carries TRBV7-2 and TRBJ2-3, with 7 bases fitting TRBD2. The CDR3 is made up of 14 amino acids. Germline trimming cut 3 bases from V and 6 bases from J; bases unmatched to any gene: 6. In germline, CDR1 is SGHTA, CDR2 FQGNSA. CDR3 protein: CASSLGGSPDTQYF. DNA for the CDR3: TGTGCCAGCAGCTTGGGGGGGTCACCGGATACGCAGTATTTT.

This rearrangement joins TRBV10-3 to TRBJ1-1; 8 positions match TRBD1. The CDR3 is 13 amino acids. The V segment lost 2 bases and the J segment 8 bases; nucleotides outside the gene matches: 4. CDR1 is ENHRY, CDR2 SYGVKD, per germline. The CDR3 here is CAISEGQGSEAFF. The CDR3 DNA reads as TGTGCCATCAGTGAGGGACAGGGTTCCGAAGCTTTCTTT.